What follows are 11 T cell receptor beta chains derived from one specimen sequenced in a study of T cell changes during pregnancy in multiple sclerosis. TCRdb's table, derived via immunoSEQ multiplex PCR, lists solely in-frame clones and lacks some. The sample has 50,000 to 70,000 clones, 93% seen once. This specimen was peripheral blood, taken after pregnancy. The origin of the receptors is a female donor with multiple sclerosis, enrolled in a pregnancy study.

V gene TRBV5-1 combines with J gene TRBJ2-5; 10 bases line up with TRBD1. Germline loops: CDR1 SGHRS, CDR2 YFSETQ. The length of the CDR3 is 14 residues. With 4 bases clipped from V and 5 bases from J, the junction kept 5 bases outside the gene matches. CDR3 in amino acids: CASSRQGARETQYF. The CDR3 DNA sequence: TGCGCCAGCAGCCGACAGGGGGCACGGGAGACCCAGTACTTC. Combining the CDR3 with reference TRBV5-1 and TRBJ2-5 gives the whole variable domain KAGVTQTPRYLIKTRGQQVTLSCSPISGHRSVSWYQQTPGQGLQFLFEYFSETQRNKGNFPGRFSGRQFSNSRSEMNVSTLELGDSALYLCASSRQGARETQYFGPGTRLLVL.

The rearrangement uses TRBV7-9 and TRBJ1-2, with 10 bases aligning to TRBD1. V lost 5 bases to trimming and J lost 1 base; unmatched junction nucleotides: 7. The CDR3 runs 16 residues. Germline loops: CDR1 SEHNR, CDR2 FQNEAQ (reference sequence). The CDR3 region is CASSVAGTGVNYGYTF. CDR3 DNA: TGTGCCAGCAGCGTCGCTGGGACAGGGGTTAACTATGGCTACACCTTC. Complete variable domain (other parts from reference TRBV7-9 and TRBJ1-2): DTGVSQNPRHKITKRGQNVTFRCDPISEHNRLYWYRQTLGQGPEFLTYFQNEAQLEKSRLLSDRFSAERPKGSFSTLEIQRTEQGDSAMYLCASSVAGTGVNYGYTFGSGTRLTVV.

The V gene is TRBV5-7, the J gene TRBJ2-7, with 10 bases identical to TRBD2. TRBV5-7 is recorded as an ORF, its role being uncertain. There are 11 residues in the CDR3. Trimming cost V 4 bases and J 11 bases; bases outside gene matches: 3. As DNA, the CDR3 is TGTGCCAGCAGCGCTAGCGGGAGTAAGTACTTC. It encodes CASSASGSKYF.

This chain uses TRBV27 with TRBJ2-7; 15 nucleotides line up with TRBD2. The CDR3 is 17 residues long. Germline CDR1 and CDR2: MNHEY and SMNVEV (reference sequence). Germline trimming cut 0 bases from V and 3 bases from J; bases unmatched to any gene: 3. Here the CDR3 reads CASSLSGLAGGFYEQYF. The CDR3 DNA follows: TGTGCCAGCAGTTTATCGGGACTAGCGGGAGGTTTCTACGAGCAGTACTTC.

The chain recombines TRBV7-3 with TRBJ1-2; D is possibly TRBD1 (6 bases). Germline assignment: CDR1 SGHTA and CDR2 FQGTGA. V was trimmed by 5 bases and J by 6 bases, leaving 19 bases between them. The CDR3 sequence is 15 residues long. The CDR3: CASSPLPTGLHGYTF. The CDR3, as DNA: TGTGCCAGCAGCCCCCTACCGACAGGACTGCATGGCTACACCTTC.

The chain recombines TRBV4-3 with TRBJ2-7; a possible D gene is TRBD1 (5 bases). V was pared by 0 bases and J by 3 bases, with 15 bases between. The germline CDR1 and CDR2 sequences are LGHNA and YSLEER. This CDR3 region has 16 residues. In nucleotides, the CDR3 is TGCGCCAGCAGCCAAGAGTCCCGCGCAGGGCGCTACGAGCAGTACTTC. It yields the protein CASSQESRAGRYEQYF.

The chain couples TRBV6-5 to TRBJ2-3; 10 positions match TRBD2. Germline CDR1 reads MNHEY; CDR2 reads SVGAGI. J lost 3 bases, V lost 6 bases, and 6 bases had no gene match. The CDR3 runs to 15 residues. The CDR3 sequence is CASSLAGAGTDTQYF. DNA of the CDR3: TGTGCCAGCAGCCTAGCGGGAGCAGGTACAGATACGCAGTATTTT.

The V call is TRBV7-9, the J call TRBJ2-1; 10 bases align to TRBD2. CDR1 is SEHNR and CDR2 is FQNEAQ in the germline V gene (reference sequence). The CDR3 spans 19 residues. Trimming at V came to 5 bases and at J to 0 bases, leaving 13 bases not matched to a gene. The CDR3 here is CASSPFWTSGGSSYNEQFF. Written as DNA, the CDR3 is TGTGCCAGCAGCCCATTTTGGACTAGCGGAGGTAGCTCCTACAATGAGCAGTTCTTC.

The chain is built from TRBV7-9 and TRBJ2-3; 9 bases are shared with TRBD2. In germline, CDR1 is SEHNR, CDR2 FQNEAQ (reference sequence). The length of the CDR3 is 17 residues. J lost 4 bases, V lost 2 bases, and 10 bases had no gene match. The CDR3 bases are TGTGCCAGCAGCTTATGGGCGGGAGGGCCGGGCGCAGATACGCAGTATTTT. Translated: CASSLWAGGPGADTQYF.

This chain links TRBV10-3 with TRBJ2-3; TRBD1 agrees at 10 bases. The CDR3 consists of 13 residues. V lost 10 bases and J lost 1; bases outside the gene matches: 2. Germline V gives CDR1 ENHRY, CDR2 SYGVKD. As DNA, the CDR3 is TGTGCCAGTGGGACAGGGGGCACAGATACGCAGTATTTT. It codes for CASGTGGTDTQYF.

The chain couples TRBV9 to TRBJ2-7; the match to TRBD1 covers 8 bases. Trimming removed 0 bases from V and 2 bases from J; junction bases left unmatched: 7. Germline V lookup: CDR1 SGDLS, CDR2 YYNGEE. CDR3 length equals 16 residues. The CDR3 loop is CASSVGRDRPTYEQYF. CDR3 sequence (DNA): TGTGCCAGCAGCGTAGGACGGGACAGGCCCACCTACGAGCAGTACTTC.